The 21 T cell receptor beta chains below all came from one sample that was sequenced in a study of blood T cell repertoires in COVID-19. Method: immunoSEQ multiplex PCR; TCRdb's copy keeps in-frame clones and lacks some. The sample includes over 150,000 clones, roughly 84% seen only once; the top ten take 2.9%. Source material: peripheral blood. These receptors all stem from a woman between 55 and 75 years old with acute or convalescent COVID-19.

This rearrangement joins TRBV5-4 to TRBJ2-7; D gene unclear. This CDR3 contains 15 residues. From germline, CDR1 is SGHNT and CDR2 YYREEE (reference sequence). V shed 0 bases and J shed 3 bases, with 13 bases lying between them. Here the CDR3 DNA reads TGTGCCAGCAGCTTGGATACGGTTTCCTTCTACGAGCAGTACTTC. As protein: CASSLDTVSFYEQYF.

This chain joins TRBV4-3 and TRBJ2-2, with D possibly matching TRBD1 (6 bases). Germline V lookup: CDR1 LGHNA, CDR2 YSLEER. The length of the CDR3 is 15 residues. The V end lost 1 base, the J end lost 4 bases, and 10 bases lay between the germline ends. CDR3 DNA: TGCGCCAGCAGCCAAGTTTCAGGGGTCACCGGGGAGCTGTTTTTT. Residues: CASSQVSGVTGELFF.

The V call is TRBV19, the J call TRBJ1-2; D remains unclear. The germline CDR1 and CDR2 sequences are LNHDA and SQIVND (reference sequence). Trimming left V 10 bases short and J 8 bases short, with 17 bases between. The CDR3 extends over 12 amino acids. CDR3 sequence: CATLGSLGGYTF. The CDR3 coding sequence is TGTGCCACCCTCGGGAGTCTCGGGGGCTACACCTTC.

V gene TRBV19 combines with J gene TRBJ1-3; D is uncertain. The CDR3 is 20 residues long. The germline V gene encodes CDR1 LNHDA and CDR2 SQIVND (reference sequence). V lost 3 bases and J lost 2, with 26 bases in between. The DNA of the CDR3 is TGTGCCAGTAGTATCCGACAAAAATTCGTCGCATTACTTGCTGGAAACACCATATATTTT. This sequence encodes CASSIRQKFVALLAGNTIYF.

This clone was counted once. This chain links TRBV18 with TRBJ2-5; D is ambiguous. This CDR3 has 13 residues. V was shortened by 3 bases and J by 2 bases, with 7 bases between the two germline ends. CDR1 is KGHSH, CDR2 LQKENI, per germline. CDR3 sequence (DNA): TGTGCCAGCTCACCGCTACTTCAAGAGACCCAGTACTTC. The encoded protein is CASSPLLQETQYF.

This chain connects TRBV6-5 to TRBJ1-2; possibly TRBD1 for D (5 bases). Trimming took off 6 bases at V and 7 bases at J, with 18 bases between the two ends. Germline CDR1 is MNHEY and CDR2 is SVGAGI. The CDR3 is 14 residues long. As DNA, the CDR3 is TGTGCCAGCAGGGAGACCGGAGGGGAAGGTGGCTACACCTTC. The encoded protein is CASRETGGEGGYTF.

The CDR3, as DNA: TGCGCCAGCAGCCCCCACTTTGGTAGCGGGGGTCCTGGGGACATTCAGTACTTC. It is translated as CASSPHFGSGGPGDIQYF. The chain uses TRBV5-1 and TRBJ2-4; the match to TRBD2 covers 9 bases. With 4 bases clipped from V and 8 bases from J, the junction kept 19 bases outside the gene matches. The CDR3 spans 18 residues. The germline CDR1 and CDR2 sequences are SGHRS and YFSETQ.

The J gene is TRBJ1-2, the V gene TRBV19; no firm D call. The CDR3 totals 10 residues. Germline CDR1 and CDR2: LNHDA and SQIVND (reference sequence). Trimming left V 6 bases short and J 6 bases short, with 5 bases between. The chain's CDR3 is CASRSDGYTF. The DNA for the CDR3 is TGTGCCAGTAGATCCGATGGCTACACCTTC.

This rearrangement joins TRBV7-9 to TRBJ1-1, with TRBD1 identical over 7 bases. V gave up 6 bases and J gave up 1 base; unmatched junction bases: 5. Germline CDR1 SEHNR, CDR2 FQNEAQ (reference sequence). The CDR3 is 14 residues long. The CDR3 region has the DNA TGTGCCAGCAGTCGGGACAGTTCGAACACTGAAGCTTTCTTT. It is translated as CASSRDSSNTEAFF.

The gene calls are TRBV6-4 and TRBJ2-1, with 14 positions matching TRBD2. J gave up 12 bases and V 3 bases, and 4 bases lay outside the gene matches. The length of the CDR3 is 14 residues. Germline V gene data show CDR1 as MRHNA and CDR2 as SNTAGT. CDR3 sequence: CASSEGLAGEGQFF. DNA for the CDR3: TGTGCCAGCAGTGAGGGACTAGCGGGGGAAGGGCAGTTCTTC.

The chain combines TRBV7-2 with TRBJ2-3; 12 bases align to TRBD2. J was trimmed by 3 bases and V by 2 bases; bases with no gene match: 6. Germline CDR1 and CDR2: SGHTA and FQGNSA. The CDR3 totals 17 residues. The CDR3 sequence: CASSLSETSGGTDTQYF. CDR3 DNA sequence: TGTGCCAGCAGCTTAAGTGAGACTAGCGGGGGAACAGATACGCAGTATTTT. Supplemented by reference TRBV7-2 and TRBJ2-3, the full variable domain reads GAGVSQSPSNKVTEKGKDVELRCDPISGHTALYWYRQSLGQGLEFLIYFQGNSAPDKSGLPSDRFSAERTGGSVSTLTIQRTQQEDSAVYLCASSLSETSGGTDTQYFGPGTRLTVL.

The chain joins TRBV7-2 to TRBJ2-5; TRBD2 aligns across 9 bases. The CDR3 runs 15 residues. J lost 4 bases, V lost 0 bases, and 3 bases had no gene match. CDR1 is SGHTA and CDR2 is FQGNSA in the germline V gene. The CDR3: CASSLAAGGGETQYF. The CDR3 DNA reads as TGTGCCAGCAGCTTAGCAGCGGGGGGTGGAGAGACCCAGTACTTC. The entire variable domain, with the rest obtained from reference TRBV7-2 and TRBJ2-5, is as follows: GAGVSQSPSNKVTEKGKDVELRCDPISGHTALYWYRQSLGQGLEFLIYFQGNSAPDKSGLPSDRFSAERTGGSVSTLTIQRTQQEDSAVYLCASSLAAGGGETQYFGPGTRLLVL.

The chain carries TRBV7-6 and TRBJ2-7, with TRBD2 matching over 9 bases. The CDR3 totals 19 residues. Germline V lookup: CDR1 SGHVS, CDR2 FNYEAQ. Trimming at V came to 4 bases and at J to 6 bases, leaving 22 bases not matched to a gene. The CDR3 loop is CASSSFPPGLARATAEQYF. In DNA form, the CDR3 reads TGTGCCAGCAGCTCTTTTCCACCGGGACTAGCCCGAGCAACAGCCGAGCAGTACTTC.

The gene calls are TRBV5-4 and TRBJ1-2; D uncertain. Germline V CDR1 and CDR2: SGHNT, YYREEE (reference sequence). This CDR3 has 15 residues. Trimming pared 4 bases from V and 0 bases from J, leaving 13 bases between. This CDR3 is CASSTRQSSNYGYTF. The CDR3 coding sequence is TGTGCCAGCAGCACGAGACAATCCTCTAACTATGGCTACACCTTC.

The CDR3 protein is CASSPLSGGGLTNTDTQYF. The CDR3 DNA follows: TGTGCCAGCTCGCCCTTATCCGGGGGGGGGCTAACCAACACAGATACGCAGTATTTT. The chain uses TRBV27 and TRBJ2-3; 8 bases align to TRBD2. This CDR3 contains 19 residues. Trimming removed 8 bases from V and 2 bases from J; junction bases left unmatched: 21. CDR1 is MNHEY, CDR2 SMNVEV, per germline (reference sequence).

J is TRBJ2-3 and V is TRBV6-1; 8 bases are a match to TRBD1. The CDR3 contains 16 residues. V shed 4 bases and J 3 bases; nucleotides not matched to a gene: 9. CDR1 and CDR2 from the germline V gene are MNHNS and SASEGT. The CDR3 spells CASSVRQGKGTDTQYF. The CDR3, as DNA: TGTGCCAGCAGTGTTAGACAGGGGAAGGGAACAGATACGCAGTATTTT.

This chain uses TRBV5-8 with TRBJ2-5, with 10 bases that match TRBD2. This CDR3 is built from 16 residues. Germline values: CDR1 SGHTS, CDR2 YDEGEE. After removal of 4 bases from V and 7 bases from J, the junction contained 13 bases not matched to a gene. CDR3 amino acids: CASSAPRTSGPGTQYF. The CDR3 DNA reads TGTGCCAGCAGCGCACCAAGGACTAGCGGACCCGGGACCCAGTACTTC.

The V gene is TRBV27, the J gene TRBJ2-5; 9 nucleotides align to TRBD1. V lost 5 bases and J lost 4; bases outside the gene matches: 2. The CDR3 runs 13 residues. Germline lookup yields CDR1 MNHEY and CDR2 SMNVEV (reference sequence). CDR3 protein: CASSQTGGETQYF. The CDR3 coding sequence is TGTGCCAGCAGTCAGACAGGGGGAGAGACCCAGTACTTC.

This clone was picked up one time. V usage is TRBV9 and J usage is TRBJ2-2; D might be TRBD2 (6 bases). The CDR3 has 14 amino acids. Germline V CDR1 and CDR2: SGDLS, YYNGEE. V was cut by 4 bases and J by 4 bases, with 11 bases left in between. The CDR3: CASSFGTPTGELFF. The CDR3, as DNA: TGTGCCAGCAGCTTCGGGACTCCCACCGGGGAGCTGTTTTTT.

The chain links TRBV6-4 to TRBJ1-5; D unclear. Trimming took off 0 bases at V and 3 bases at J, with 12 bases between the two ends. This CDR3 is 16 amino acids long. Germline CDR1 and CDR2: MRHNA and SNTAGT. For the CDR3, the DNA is TGTGCCAGCAGTGACTCCTTGAGGGCAGCCAATCAGCCCCAGCATTTT. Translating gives CASSDSLRAANQPQHF.

Written as DNA, the CDR3 is TGTGCCAGCAGTTTGGCGGGACAGGGGCACTATGGCTACACCTTC. Amino acid sequence: CASSLAGQGHYGYTF. The chain combines TRBV28 with TRBJ1-2; 10 positions match TRBD1. The CDR3 spans 15 residues. CDR1 and CDR2 (germline): MDHEN, SYDVKM. V lost 3 bases, J lost 3 bases, and 4 bases stayed unmatched.